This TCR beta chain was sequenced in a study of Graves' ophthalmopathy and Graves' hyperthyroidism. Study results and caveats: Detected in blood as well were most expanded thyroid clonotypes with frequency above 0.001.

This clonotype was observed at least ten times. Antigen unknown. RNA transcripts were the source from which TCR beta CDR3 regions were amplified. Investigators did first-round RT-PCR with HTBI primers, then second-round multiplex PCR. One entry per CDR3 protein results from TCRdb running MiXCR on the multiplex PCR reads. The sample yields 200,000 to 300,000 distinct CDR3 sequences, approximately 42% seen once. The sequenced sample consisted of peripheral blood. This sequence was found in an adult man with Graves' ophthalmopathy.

CDR3 DNA sequence: TGTGCCAGCAGCCTCACCGACGGGGCGGACTATGGCTACACCTTC. It encodes CASSLTDGADYGYTF. The chain has TRBV9 and TRBJ1-2; tentative D call: TRBD1 (5 bases). Between the trimmed V and J ends, which lost 4 bases and 3 bases, there was a span of 16 bases. CDR3 size: 15 residues. Germline values: CDR1 SGDLS, CDR2 YYNGEE.